This T cell receptor (beta chain) was sequenced in a study of blood T cell repertoires in COVID-19. Here immunoSEQ multiplex PCR was the method, and the copy in TCRdb shows in-frame clones only, minus some. This sample has fewer than 500,000 clones, with 70% to 90% found just once. CDR3 length equals 14 residues. Trimming cost V 0 bases and J 5 bases, with 11 bases left between them. The germline gives CDR1 SGDLS, CDR2 YYNGEE. Self-reported history from a screening survey and questionnaire set each donor's cohort. Sample: PBMCs or T cells enriched from blood (not recorded which). The receptor comes from a man aged 25 to 40 who had recovered from COVID-19. The rearrangement links TRBV9 to TRBJ1-1; no definite D call. CDR3 sequence (DNA): TGTGCCAGCAGCGTAGCTACGGGGATGACTGAAGCTTTCTTT. Translated, it gives CASSVATGMTEAFF.